This T cell receptor (beta chain) was sequenced in a study of vaccination effects on CD4 cells after COVID-19. At the level of the study: Participants each got two BNT162b2 or mRNA-1273 vaccine doses. Study-wide findings and caveats: In the late period after vaccination, infection- and vaccine-induced clones contracted markedly.

Antigen-specific CD4+ T cells were first expanded with viral peptide pools by the ViraFEST assay and only then sequenced. Upon completion of 10 days in culture, CD4+ T cells were isolated. Vaccinated participants had no history of SARS-CoV-2 infection and tested negative for nucleocapsid antibodies. The CDR3 is 15 residues long. Germline values: CDR1 SGHRS, CDR2 YFSETQ. The V end lost 7 bases, the J end lost 2 bases, and 16 bases lay between the germline ends. Concerning this clone: The antigen remains unidentified.

The data were produced by immunoSEQ multiplex PCR, yet TCRdb's version contains in-frame clones alone and is incomplete. This repertoire shows under 25,000 clones, roughly four fifths found once; its top ten account for 15% to 20%. The sequences come from CD4+ T cells from PBMCs cultured with HCoV-NL63 spike peptides, collected before COVID-19 vaccination. The chain uses TRBV5-1 and TRBJ2-1; unclear D gene. The clonotype comes from a human donor who received a COVID-19 vaccine. CDR3 coding DNA: TGCGCCAGCCGAGAGACGGGTGTGGCCTACAATGAGCAGTTCTTC. It yields the protein CASRETGVAYNEQFF.